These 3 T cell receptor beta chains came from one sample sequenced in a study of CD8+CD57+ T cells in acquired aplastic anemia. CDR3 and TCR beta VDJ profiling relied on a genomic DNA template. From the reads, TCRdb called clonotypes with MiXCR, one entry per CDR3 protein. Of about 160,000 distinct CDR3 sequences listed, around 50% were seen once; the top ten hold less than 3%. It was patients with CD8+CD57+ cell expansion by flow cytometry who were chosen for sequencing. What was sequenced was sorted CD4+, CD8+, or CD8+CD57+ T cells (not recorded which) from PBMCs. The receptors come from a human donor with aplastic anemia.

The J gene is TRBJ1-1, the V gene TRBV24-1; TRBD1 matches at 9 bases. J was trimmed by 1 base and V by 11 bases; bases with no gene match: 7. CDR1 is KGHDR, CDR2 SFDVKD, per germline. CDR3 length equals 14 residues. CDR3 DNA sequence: TGTGCCAGCTCAATGGACAGGGGGAACACTGAAGCTTTCTTT. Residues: CASSMDRGNTEAFF.

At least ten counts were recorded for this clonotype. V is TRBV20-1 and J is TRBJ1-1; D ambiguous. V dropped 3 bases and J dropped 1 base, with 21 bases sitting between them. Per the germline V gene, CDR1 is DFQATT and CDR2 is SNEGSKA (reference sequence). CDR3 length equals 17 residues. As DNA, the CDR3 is TGCAGTGCTAGGGTTTTGAGGAATTTGGGAGCGAACACTGAAGCTTTCTTT. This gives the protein CSARVLRNLGANTEAFF.

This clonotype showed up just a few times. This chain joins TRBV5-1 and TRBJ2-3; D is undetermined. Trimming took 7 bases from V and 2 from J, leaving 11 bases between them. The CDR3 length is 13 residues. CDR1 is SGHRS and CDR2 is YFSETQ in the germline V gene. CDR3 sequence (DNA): TGCGCCAGCCGCCCTTTGTACACAGATACGCAGTATTTT. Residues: CASRPLYTDTQYF. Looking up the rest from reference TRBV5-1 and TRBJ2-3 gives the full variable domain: KAGVTQTPRYLIKTRGQQVTLSCSPISGHRSVSWYQQTPGQGLQFLFEYFSETQRNKGNFPGRFSGRQFSNSRSEMNVSTLELGDSALYLCASRPLYTDTQYFGPGTRLTVL.